The text below deals with one T cell receptor (beta chain). This sample was taken from a study of OX40 agonist ivuxolimab in advanced cancers. Study summary: Patient treatment consisted of intravenous ivuxolimab administration every 2 weeks at 0.01 to 10 mg/kg.

At baseline, cycle 4 day 1, and cycle 7 day 1, blood was sampled. The table came from immunoSEQ multiplex PCR; TCRdb's copy has only in-frame clones and leaves some out. The table has about 15,000 clones, nearly 95% seen once. Sample: CD4+ or CD8+ T cells sorted from blood, taken in a trial of the OX40 agonist ivuxolimab. The TCR was taken from an adult with an advanced solid tumor such as melanoma, head and neck, liver or kidney cancer.

The CDR3 here is CASSLDRPSTDTQYF. The CDR3 bases are TGTGCCAGCAGTCTGGACAGGCCTAGCACAGATACGCAGTATTTT. The chain is built from TRBV28 and TRBJ2-3; TRBD1 matches 7 bases. Trimming removed 5 bases from V and 0 bases from J; junction bases left unmatched: 5. This CDR3 is built from 15 residues. In germline, CDR1 is MDHEN, CDR2 SYDVKM.